The rows below give T cell receptor beta chains drawn from one sample of a study of T cells in Graves' hyperthyroidism and ophthalmopathy. MiXCR, run by TCRdb on the multiplex PCR reads, gives a single entry per CDR3 protein. The data hold 500,000 to 600,000 distinct CDR3 sequences, with 15% to 20% observed a single time. The material sequenced was blood. These receptors all stem from a man in his forties or fifties with Graves' ophthalmopathy. CDR3s include the opening cysteine and the closing phenylalanine or tryptophan. A D gene is named only where the DNA matches it firmly. The size of a clone is reported for some rows only, either as once, few or many, or as a class for expanded clones.

v_call	clone_size	d_call	j_call	cdr3_nt	cdr3_aa
TRBV20-1	-	-	TRBJ2-3	TGCAGTGCTAGAGGCGGGGCCGGAAGCACAGATACGCAGTATTTT	CSARGGAGSTDTQYF
TRBV12-3/TRBV12-4	-	TRBD1	TRBJ1-2	TGTGCCAGCCGACAGGGGGCACGGGGCTACACCTTC	CASRQGARGYTF
TRBV7-9	few	-	TRBJ1-1	TGTGCCAGCAGCGGCGTAGGGGGGGCAACTGAAGCTTTCTTT	CASSGVGGATEAFF
TRBV12-3/TRBV12-4	many	-	TRBJ1-1	TGTGCCAGCAGTTCCCAGGGGCAGTTTACTGAAGCTTTCTTT	CASSSQGQFTEAFF
TRBV4-1	-	-	TRBJ2-7	TGCGCCAGCAGCCAAGCTGAGCCACGACGTTCCTACGAGCAGTACTTC	CASSQAEPRRSYEQYF
TRBV7-2	-	-	TRBJ2-7	TGTGCCAGCAGCACGCGGGGACTTTACGAGCAGTACTTC	CASSTRGLYEQYF
TRBV28	many	TRBD2	TRBJ2-3	TGTGCCAGCCGGGAGGGGACAAGACTAGCGGGAGATACGCAGTATTTT	CASREGTRLAGDTQYF
TRBV2	many	-	TRBJ2-3	TGTGCCAGCAGAGATAAGGACAGCGTGGTCGCAGATACGCAGTATTTT	CASRDKDSVVADTQYF
TRBV7-8	-	TRBD2	TRBJ2-2	TGTGCCAGTAGTAGAACTAGCGGGAGGGCGAGCGGGGAGCTGTTTTTT	CASSRTSGRASGELFF
TRBV6-2/TRBV6-3	many	TRBD2	TRBJ2-1	TGTGCCAGCAGGCCGGCAAGCGGGGGCAGAAACAATGAGCAGTTCTTC	CASRPASGGRNNEQFF